The clone carrying this T cell receptor (beta chain) was seen more than once but under ten times. The antigen is unknown. The sample belongs to a study of spatial heterogeneity in lung cancer. Time point specified: sample taken at primary tumor resection. Findings of the study overall: Counts that tracked tumor mutation counts were those of expanded intratumoral alpha and beta TCRs.

Each CDR3 protein gets one entry after TCRdb re-called the 5' RACE reads with MiXCR. This table holds about 18,000 distinct CDR3 sequences, 7.5% found once. Trimming stripped 6 bases from V and 0 bases from J, with 24 bases between. This CDR3 contains 19 residues. In germline, CDR1 is SNHLY, CDR2 FYNNEI. The chain combines TRBV2 with TRBJ2-4; possibly TRBD2 for D (6 bases). This receptor was taken from a male donor with early-stage non-small cell lung cancer. Sample: lung tumor tissue, taken at surgery. CDR3 coding DNA: TGTGCCAGCAGCAAAACCCCACTGGGACTCCTAATAGCCAAAAACATTCAGTACTTC. Residues: CASSKTPLGLLIAKNIQYF. Variable domain in full (rest from reference TRBV2 and TRBJ2-4): EPEVTQTPSHQVTQMGQEVILRCVPISNHLYFYWYRQILGQKVEFLVSFYNNEISEKSEIFDDQFSVERPDGSNFTLKIRSTKLEDSAMYFCASSKTPLGLLIAKNIQYFGAGTRLSVL.